The rows below give T cell receptor beta chains drawn from one sample of a study of blood T cell repertoires in COVID-19. Method: immunoSEQ multiplex PCR; TCRdb's copy keeps in-frame clones and lacks some. The table lists over 200,000 clones, approximately 87% of them singletons, with approximately 6.2% in the top ten. Sequenced: peripheral blood. The receptors originated from a man in his 60s who had recovered from COVID-19. The CDR3 runs from the conserved cysteine through the conserved F or W. The D gene is left open where the match is weak. Rows give clone size only sometimes, using once, few, many, or a class for an expanded clone.

cdr3_aa cdr3_nt j_call d_call clone_size v_call
CASSLAGGSSYEQYF TGTGCCAGCAGCTTAGCAGGGGGGTCGTCCTACGAGCAGTACTTC TRBJ2-7 NA NA TRBV11-2
CASSATGGLSTDTQYF TGTGCCAGCAGCGCGACCGGGGGGCTGAGCACAGATACGCAGTATTTT TRBJ2-3 NA NA TRBV4-2
CASSGGGWGTSGNNEQFF TGTGCCAGCAGTGGTGGGGGATGGGGGACTAGCGGTAACAATGAGCAGTTCTTC TRBJ2-1 TRBD2 NA TRBV28
CASSTRQGGEQYF TGTGCCAGTAGTACGCGGCAGGGGGGCGAGCAGTACTTC TRBJ2-7 NA NA TRBV19
CASSPGQHSGELFF TGTGCCAGCAGTCCGGGACAGCACAGCGGGGAGCTGTTTTTT TRBJ2-2 TRBD1 NA TRBV6-6
CSVERLGGGELFF TGCAGCGTTGAACGTCTCGGCGGCGGGGAGCTGTTTTTT TRBJ2-2 NA NA TRBV29-1
CASSAYGLAGVGEQFF TGTGCCAGCAGCGCCTATGGACTAGCGGGAGTGGGGGAGCAGTTCTTC TRBJ2-1 TRBD2 once TRBV9
CASSFKDISYNEQFF TGTGCCAGCAGCTTCAAGGACATATCCTACAATGAGCAGTTCTTC TRBJ2-1 NA NA TRBV7-3
CASSLGTGGYGYTF TGTGCCAGCAGTTTAGGGACAGGGGGTTATGGCTACACCTTC TRBJ1-2 TRBD1 few TRBV28
CASSPAGFRNTIYF TGTGCCAGCTCACCTGCAGGATTCAGAAACACCATATATTTT TRBJ1-3 NA NA TRBV18
CASSIEPGRLGSEQYF TGTGCCAGTAGTATAGAGCCAGGGAGGCTAGGAAGCGAGCAGTACTTC TRBJ2-7 NA NA TRBV19
CASSEFRGRNNEKLFF TGTGCCAGCAGTGAATTTAGAGGGAGGAATAATGAAAAACTGTTTTTT TRBJ1-4 NA NA TRBV2
CATKETGDLYNEQFF TGTGCCACCAAGGAAACGGGGGACCTCTACAATGAGCAGTTCTTC TRBJ2-1 NA NA TRBV6-4
CASSLAPGTEYNEQFF TGTGCCAGCAGCTTAGCCCCCGGGACAGAGTACAATGAGCAGTTCTTC TRBJ2-1 TRBD1 NA TRBV7-9
CASSLRPEPYNSPLHF TGTGCCAGCAGTTTGAGGCCCGAGCCCTATAATTCACCCCTCCACTTT TRBJ1-6 NA NA TRBV28
CASRRGVFSYEQYF TGTGCCAGCAGGCGGGGGGTTTTCTCCTACGAGCAGTACTTC TRBJ2-7 TRBD2 few TRBV6-5
CASSFTLRQGWNYEQYF TGTGCCAGCAGTTTCACCCTACGACAGGGGTGGAACTACGAGCAGTACTTC TRBJ2-7 TRBD1 NA TRBV27
CASSEFSTPYNSPLHF TGTGCCAGCAGTGAATTCTCGACACCCTATAATTCACCCCTCCACTTT TRBJ1-6 NA once TRBV6-1
CASSQQVIPVRGYTF TGCGCCAGCAGCCAACAGGTAATCCCCGTTAGAGGCTACACCTTC TRBJ1-2 NA NA TRBV4-3
CASSRGTGGAEQPQHF TGTGCCAGTAGTAGGGGGACAGGGGGCGCGGAGCAGCCCCAGCATTTT TRBJ1-5 TRBD1 NA TRBV19
CASSVGQSSTDTQYF TGTGCCAGCAGCGTAGGGCAATCTAGCACAGATACGCAGTATTTT TRBJ2-3 NA few TRBV9
CASSLGQGLSTDTQYF TGCGCCAGCAGCTTGGGGCAGGGGCTTAGCACAGATACGCAGTATTTT TRBJ2-3 NA once TRBV5-1
CAWSSMAGGPEFF TGTGCCTGGAGTTCAATGGCGGGGGGGCCCGAGTTCTTC TRBJ2-1 TRBD2 NA TRBV30
CASNGQGRGNQPQHF TGTGCCAGCAACGGACAGGGACGGGGCAATCAGCCCCAGCATTTT TRBJ1-5 TRBD1 NA TRBV6-5
CASSENGERGRNQPQHF TGTGCCAGCAGTGAAAATGGGGAGCGGGGGCGCAATCAGCCCCAGCATTTT TRBJ1-5 NA NA TRBV6-1
CASSYPWTGGSYEQYF TGTGCCAGCAGCTATCCATGGACAGGGGGGTCCTACGAGCAGTACTTC TRBJ2-7 TRBD1 few TRBV11-2
CASTPGSPGDTEAFF TGTGCCAGCACCCCCGGATCCCCGGGAGACACTGAAGCTTTCTTT TRBJ1-1 NA NA TRBV28
CASSPGQGAGGELFF TGTGCCAGCAGCCCGGGACAGGGGGCTGGCGGGGAGCTGTTTTTT TRBJ2-2 TRBD1 NA TRBV7-3
CASSDRGQSNQPQHF TGTGCCAGCAGTGATAGGGGACAAAGCAATCAGCCCCAGCATTTT TRBJ1-5 NA NA TRBV2
CASSGGTSGSTYNEQFF TGTGCCAGCAGCGGAGGGACTAGCGGGAGTACCTACAATGAGCAGTTCTTC TRBJ2-1 TRBD2 NA TRBV4-2
CASSQREANLNTQYF TGCGCCAGCAGTCAGCGGGAGGCCAACCTTAATACGCAGTATTTT TRBJ2-3 TRBD2 NA TRBV10-1
CASSPQPSSYEQYF TGTGCCAGCAGCCCCCAACCGAGCTCCTACGAGCAGTACTTC TRBJ2-7 NA NA TRBV7-9
CASSIGATVQETQYF TGTGCCAGTAGTATTGGGGCGACAGTCCAAGAGACCCAGTACTTC TRBJ2-5 NA NA TRBV19
CASSPKLRPGLSSYEQYF TGTGCCAGCAGCCCAAAATTACGCCCGGGACTCAGCTCCTACGAGCAGTACTTC TRBJ2-7 NA NA TRBV7-9
CAWSPGEGYTF TGTGCCTGGAGTCCTGGGGAGGGCTACACCTTC TRBJ1-2 NA NA TRBV30
CASSPGQNEKLFF TGTGCCAGCTCCCCGGGACAGAATGAAAAACTGTTTTTT TRBJ1-4 TRBD1 NA TRBV6-5
CSASDPNQPQHF TGCAGTGCTAGTGATCCAAATCAGCCCCAGCATTTT TRBJ1-5 NA NA TRBV20-1
CASSLGGPNEQFF TGTGCCAGCAGCTTAGGCGGGCCGAATGAGCAGTTCTTC TRBJ2-1 NA NA TRBV7-3
CASSQGLAQETQYF TGTGCCAGCAGCCAAGGACTAGCGCAAGAGACCCAGTACTTC TRBJ2-5 TRBD2 NA TRBV3-1/TRBV3-2
CASSLVGGTYGYTF TGTGCCAGCAGCTTGGTTGGAGGGACCTATGGCTACACCTTC TRBJ1-2 NA NA TRBV5-6
CASRKDRGTTEAFF TGCGCCAGCAGAAAAGACAGGGGGACGACTGAAGCTTTCTTT TRBJ1-1 TRBD1 NA TRBV10-1
CASSPGGGIGEQFF TGTGCCAGCTCACCAGGGGGCGGTATCGGTGAGCAGTTCTTC TRBJ2-1 NA NA TRBV18